This is a list of T cell receptor beta chains from one sample in a study of beta chain features in type 1 diabetes. Only in-frame clones appear in the TCRdb table, and some are missing; sequencing was by immunoSEQ multiplex PCR. The sample includes roughly 230,000 clones, roughly a tenth of them seen just once. Source material: naive CD4+ T cells from blood. Receptors were obtained from a man between 25 and 39 years old with type 1 diabetes. CDR3s include the opening cysteine and the closing phenylalanine or tryptophan. D genes are given only for firm matches. Clone size is given for some rows only: seen once, a few or many times, or a class if the clone is expanded.

CDR3 DNA,CDR3 protein,D gene,V gene,J gene,clone size
TGTGCCAGTAGTACCAGCGGTAACACTGAAGCTTTCTTT,CASSTSGNTEAFF,.,TRBV19,TRBJ1-1,.
TGCGCCAGCAGCTTGGGTACTCCTGACACAGATACGCAGTATTTT,CASSLGTPDTDTQYF,.,TRBV5-1,TRBJ2-3,.
TGCGCCAGCAGCTTGCAAGAGGACAGCGGCGCCGAGCAGTACTTC,CASSLQEDSGAEQYF,.,TRBV5-1,TRBJ2-7,.
TGTGCCAGCAGCTTAGGAGGTTACGGGGAGACCCAGTACTTC,CASSLGGYGETQYF,.,TRBV11-2,TRBJ2-5,few
TGCGCCAGCAGCTTAGGAACGGGGGGGGCCAACGTCCTGACTTTC,CASSLGTGGANVLTF,.,TRBV5-1,TRBJ2-6,.
TGTGCCAGCAGGTCCGGGACAGTAAACATTCAGTACTTC,CASRSGTVNIQYF,TRBD1,TRBV6-5,TRBJ2-4,.
TGTGCCAGCAGTGGAGAGTACGAGCAGTACTTC,CASSGEYEQYF,.,TRBV2,TRBJ2-7,.
TGTGCCTGGAGTGGACTAGCGGGGATTGAGACCCAGTACTTC,CAWSGLAGIETQYF,TRBD2,TRBV30,TRBJ2-5,few
TGTGCTAGTGGCCCGACTAGCGGGGGCACAGATACGCAGTATTTT,CASGPTSGGTDTQYF,TRBD2,TRBV12-5,TRBJ2-3,few
TGTGCCAGCAGGCTATCGGGACAGGGTTCCTACGAGCAGTACTTC,CASRLSGQGSYEQYF,TRBD1,TRBV2,TRBJ2-7,.
TGTGCCAGCAGGCCTTTTGACAGGGCCTACGAGCAGTACTTC,CASRPFDRAYEQYF,TRBD1,TRBV27,TRBJ2-7,few
TGTGCCAGCAGCGTGCTAGCGGGGGGAGAGACCCAGTACTTC,CASSVLAGGETQYF,TRBD2,TRBV9,TRBJ2-5,.
TGCGCCAGCAGCCACCAAGGCCCAGGGACTACGGGGAACACCGGGGAGCTGTTTTTT,CASSHQGPGTTGNTGELFF,TRBD2,TRBV4-1,TRBJ2-2,.
TGTGCCAGCTCACCAGGGCCAGATACGCAGTATTTT,CASSPGPDTQYF,.,TRBV18,TRBJ2-3,.
TGTGCCAGCAAACCGGGACTACGGTTCTCTGGGGCCAACGTCCTGACTTTC,CASKPGLRFSGANVLTF,TRBD2,TRBV27,TRBJ2-6,few
TGTGCCAGCTCAGCGGACATTCAATTTGGCTACACCTTC,CASSADIQFGYTF,.,TRBV18,TRBJ1-2,.
TGCGCCAGCAGCTCAGGACTAGTCTGGACGCTAGATACGCAGTATTTT,CASSSGLVWTLDTQYF,TRBD2,TRBV5-1,TRBJ2-3,.
TGCAGTGCTAGACCGGACTACATCCAGTACTTC,CSARPDYIQYF,.,TRBV20-1,TRBJ2-5,.
TGTGCCAGCAGTAAATTGACAGGGGGTGCCTGGAATCAGCCCCAGCATTTT,CASSKLTGGAWNQPQHF,TRBD1,TRBV28,TRBJ1-5,.
TGTGCCAGCAGTGAAGACTACCCCGCGGAGACCCAGTACTTC,CASSEDYPAETQYF,.,TRBV2,TRBJ2-5,few
TGTGCCAGCTCGCCTTCCGCAGGGGCGAACTATGGCTACACCTTC,CASSPSAGANYGYTF,.,TRBV18,TRBJ1-2,few
TGTGCCAGCAGCGTAGTGGGAGCGGGGGGGCAGAATGAGCAGTTCTTC,CASSVVGAGGQNEQFF,TRBD2,TRBV9,TRBJ2-1,few
TGTGCCAGCAGTCGAGACACGAACACTGAAGCTTTCTTT,CASSRDTNTEAFF,.,TRBV2,TRBJ1-1,.
TGCGCCAGCAGCAAACTAGGACTGTCCTACAATGAGCAGTTCTTC,CASSKLGLSYNEQFF,.,TRBV4-1,TRBJ2-1,.
TGTGCCAGCCCACCCCCCAGGGAGGGCTCCTACGAGCAGTACTTC,CASPPPREGSYEQYF,TRBD2,TRBV2,TRBJ2-7,few
TGCGCCAGCACCAATCGGGGACAGGGGGCCCACGAGCAGTACTTC,CASTNRGQGAHEQYF,TRBD1,TRBV5-1,TRBJ2-7,.
TGCGCCAGCAGCCAAGCGATCATGGCTAGCGCGAACAATGAGCAGTTCTTC,CASSQAIMASANNEQFF,.,TRBV4-3,TRBJ2-1,.
TGTGCCAGCAGCCCCTTTACAGGGGCAAATGAAAAACTGTTTTTT,CASSPFTGANEKLFF,TRBD1,TRBV28,TRBJ1-4,.
TGCAGCGTTTTAGGAGACAGGGGAGGTGAAAAACTGTTTTTT,CSVLGDRGGEKLFF,TRBD1,TRBV29-1,TRBJ1-4,.
TGTGCCAGCTCACCACCGGGACAGGGGTCGGGCTACACCTTC,CASSPPGQGSGYTF,TRBD1,TRBV18,TRBJ1-2,.
TGTGCCAGCAGCCAAGCTACCGGGGTGTCTTATGGCTACACCTTC,CASSQATGVSYGYTF,.,TRBV4-2,TRBJ1-2,once
TGTGCCAGCAGTACCCGGGGCGGGAAAGAGACCCAGTACTTC,CASSTRGGKETQYF,.,TRBV27,TRBJ2-5,few
TGTGCCAGCAGCCGCCCACAGGGATGGCTGAATACCTTC,CASSRPQGWLNTF,.,TRBV7-2,TRBJ1-2,few
TGCAGCGTTGAAGATATCCTCTACGAGCAGTACTTC,CSVEDILYEQYF,.,TRBV29-1,TRBJ2-7,.
TGTGCCAGCTCACCACTCACAGGGGGCTCGGACACTGAAGCTTTCTTT,CASSPLTGGSDTEAFF,TRBD1,TRBV18,TRBJ1-1,few
TGCGCCAGCAGCTTGGAGTCAGGGGACACTGAAGCTTTCTTT,CASSLESGDTEAFF,.,TRBV5-1,TRBJ1-1,few